This TCR beta chain was documented in a study of identical twins. TCRdb ran MiXCR on the 5' RACE reads and lists one entry per CDR3 protein. Among fewer than 250,000 distinct CDR3 sequences, approximately 8% were seen once, and the ten largest hold under 6%. This clonotype appeared many times. The CDR3 contains 16 residues. V lost 0 bases to trimming and J lost 5 bases, with 16 bases between them. These data were likewise used in another study, on yellow fever vaccine responses in identical twins.

The sequence was collected from a woman in her late teens or twenties in good health. This chain uses TRBV12-3 or TRBV12-4 with TRBJ1-1; D is unresolved. The sequenced sample was CD8+ T cells sorted from blood. The CDR3: CASSLAGRGLGTEAFF. CDR3 bases: TGTGCCAGCAGTTTAGCGGGCCGTGGTCTTGGAACTGAAGCTTTCTTT.